This T cell receptor beta chain came from a study of cytomegalovirus exposure and HLA in healthy donors (TCRdb year 2017). Describing the broader study: In an earlier analysis of about 560 of the donors, around 290 Gb of sequence data and 90 million to 120 million unique TCR beta sequences from roughly 190 million T cells were reported. An early release covering approximately 600 HLA-typed donors comprised roughly 300 gigabases of sequencing data and roughly 85 million unique TCR sequences. Among about 400 genotyped donors of the cohort, an average of roughly 230,000 unique TCR beta nucleotide sequences was sequenced per donor, of which 15% to 20% were non-productive. HLA typing covered class I and class II loci at four-digit resolution. A later analysis re-examined previously published TCR beta repertoires from just over 650 donors and added high-resolution HLA genotyping to investigate patterns of TCR occurrence. Of the roughly 400 genotyped donors, approximately 83% fell in the genetic ancestry cluster associated with self-reported Caucasian donors. Donor age, sex, ethnicity and CMV serostatus were collected together with the repertoire data. The aim of the study was to test whether cataloging public T cell receptors could identify signatures of past pathogen exposure. To predict cytomegalovirus infection status, the study brought together high-throughput TCR immunosequencing, statistical association of individual TCRs with disease status, and machine learning. Using immunosequencing, the study profiled T cell repertoires from some 670 subjects and related those repertoires to cytomegalovirus serostatus. Typing coverage varied by locus: roughly 629-640 donors for A, B, C, DRB1 and DQB1; approximately 500 for DQA1; about 590 for DPA1; roughly 470 for DPB1. To decide whether each TCR beta V gene segment behaved as functional or pseudogenic, an earlier analysis of some 600 of the donors relied on high-throughput TCR beta sequencing. Along with the approximately 700-subject first cohort, a separate validation cohort of over a hundred different subjects was used. All discovery cohort repertoires had been generated using a single sequencing platform. Roughly five DR-DQ haplotypes were handled as single units for association and clustering because linkage in the cohort was strong. Rather than drawing on any new phenotypic data, the later analysis identified candidate immune exposures from TCR beta sequences and the way those sequences occurred across donors. Genome-wide SNP genotypes for about 65% of the 666 donors were used in a later genetic analysis, which treated that subset as a discovery cohort.

In total, just over 650 healthy bone marrow donors made up the cohort. At the time of sampling, all cohort members were nominally healthy, though unrecorded immune exposures were likely present. The donor was CMV seropositive and was included in the group of 270 or so seropositive cohort members. Each donor provided a peripheral blood sample, and peripheral blood mononuclear cells were used for TCR beta sequencing. The Qiagen DNeasy Blood Extraction Kit was used to extract genomic DNA from the blood cell samples. From the cysteine through the phenylalanine, the CDR3 covers 16 amino acids. The sequence is cut down to CDR3 DNA, 48 bases in frame from base 1. At the junction V is shortened by 4 bases and J by 5 bases, with 18 bases in between. CDR1 and CDR2 are read off the germline V gene as MGHRA and YSYEKL. This clone was seen once. The clone's antigen remains unknown. Base qualities are not at hand, and no much larger clone is one base apart.

General study outcomes and caveats: The study gave a list of around 170 TCR beta chains associated with cytomegalovirus. While some public TCRs were present in many individuals, most TCR sequences turned up only very rarely across donors. Some IMGT-functional V segments, including TRBV6-2 and TRBV6-3, could not be told apart with the 87-base-pair reads, so those segments were excluded. Most CMV-associated TCR beta chains appeared to be HLA-restricted in a later analysis, and the HLA associations seemed to be driven largely by CMV exposure. The presence/absence analyses assumed that sequencing depth was roughly uniform across donors, and that assumption may not be true. In vitro tests confirmed that a few of the cytomegalovirus-associated TCR beta chains recognize cytomegalovirus antigens. Specific HLA alleles were associated with more than 15,000 TCR beta sequences at a false discovery rate of 0.05 in a later analysis. A later genetic analysis reported fewer N-insertions in productive TCRs among donors in an Asian-associated ancestry cluster than the approximately 670-donor mean. In this cohort, only TCR beta chains were sequenced, and detectable features were limited by the absence of alpha or paired-chain data. In both the original and validation cohorts, the classifier was reported to diagnose cytomegalovirus status with high specificity and sensitivity. In a later genetic analysis, a missense DCLRE1C variant was associated with V-gene and J-gene trimming of TCR beta chains, and the association was replicated in an independent cohort. When HLA alleles, especially DR and DQ, strongly co-occurred, TCR associations were difficult to assign to individual alleles. CMV serostatus was the only immune exposure information available for the cohort. In a later analysis, several top co-occurrence clusters were reported to appear linked to parvovirus B19, influenza, CMV and Epstein-Barr virus. In a later analysis, HLA-associated TCR beta chains showed more clonal expansion and lower generation probabilities than non-associated chains that were equally common. A later analysis found that TCR association rates varied across HLA loci, with DRB1 alleles showing the most associated TCRs and HLA-C alleles the fewest. Correlated functional status among segregating V segments might reflect linkage disequilibrium, but an unknown experimental factor could not be ruled out. An earlier analysis of approximately 600 of the donors showed that most TCR beta V segments appeared in productive rearrangements either about 90% or about 30% of the time, which broadly matched IMGT annotations. A cluster of highly shared sequence variants was judged likely to represent a technical artifact of the sequencing pipeline. A further reported finding was that TCR beta sequences accurately predicted the HLA-A and HLA-B alleles for most subjects in the first cohort. Because counts were too low, more than 15 rarely observed V segments, including chromosome 9 orphons, were excluded from the earlier analysis of fewer than 650 of the donors. According to the authors, the approach could potentially be generalized to other disease states and immunological phenotypes. Because HLA typing was unavailable for some donors at each locus, only the typed subset was used in association tests.

The library was generated by the immunoSEQ multiplex PCR assay. The multiplex PCR relied on a mix of 60 forward primers for TCR Vbeta segments and 13 reverse primers for TCR Jbeta segments. A multiplex PCR assay on genomic DNA amplified the CDR3 region of rearranged TCR beta genes. The amplified TCR beta libraries were sequenced on the Illumina HiSeq System as 87-base-pair reads. Per the original workflow: Across the 500 to 850 repertoires, a later analysis counted roughly 77 million unique TCR beta chains, approximately 12 million of which were shared by at least two donors. Raw reads were error-corrected and collapsed into unique sequences with a nearest-neighbor algorithm that merged closely related sequences to remove PCR and sequencing errors. Alignment of CDR3 sequences to IMGT reference sequences was used to assign V, D and J gene segments. For a sequence to be retained, at least a six-nucleotide match to both a V gene segment and a J gene segment was required. A rearrangement was called productive if the CDR3 had no stop codons and remained in frame with V and J, and every other rearrangement was called non-productive. Following IMGT convention, CDR3 was defined as the stretch from the second conserved V-encoded cysteine up to the conserved J-encoded phenylalanine. The earlier analysis of more than 450 of the donors excluded sequences that lacked an unambiguous match to a single V gene segment. In an earlier analysis of around 600 of the donors, V segments were called functional above 56.7% productive rearrangements and were called segregating when the between-donor standard deviation exceeded 5%. To diagnose cytomegalovirus status from the catalog of TCR beta chain sequences, a statistical classification framework was built. A later analysis assigned V and J genes by comparing TCR nucleotide sequences with IMGT/GENE-DB human TR gene sequences. Using the TCRdist pipeline, a later analysis assigned CDR3 sequences along with most-parsimonious VDJ recombination scenarios. A later analysis defined each TCR beta chain by its CDR3 amino acid sequence plus V-gene family, and excluded reads lacking a unique V-gene family. In a later analysis, nearly 600 highly shared, low-generation-probability nucleotide sequences were removed to address suspected cross-contamination and a sequencing artifact. For each public chain, a later analysis derived a clonal expansion index from normalized ranks of inferred template counts within each repertoire. Generation probabilities in a later analysis came from a VDJ recombination model fitted to out-of-frame rearrangements, and those results were checked against IGoR. Hypergeometric tests were used in a later analysis to score TCR-TCR, TCR-HLA and TCR-CMV co-occurrence, with a repertoire-size bias correction applied to the TCR pairs. A later analysis estimated false discovery rates by permuting HLA or CMV assignments 20 times. A later analysis grouped co-occurring TCRs with DBSCAN, adding TCRdist sequence similarity when clustering within HLA-allele-positive subsets. Repertoires with fewer than 30,000 or more than 120,000 public chains, plus five repertoires with anomalous nucleotide sharing, were excluded from co-occurrence clustering. Sourced from immuneACCESS, this table was stored by TCRdb with only in-frame sequences that have V and J called. A share of the clones is absent; for the studies checked, an unresolved V gene accounts for under half, and the remainder has no known explanation. That table supplies the V and J calls and clone size; D and trimming were determined from the DNA. The sample table shows some 150,000 clones, and approximately 82% are seen once. The ten largest clones represent about 3.4% of the sample.

The sequence derives from a man aged 18 to 30 in good health and CMV-seropositive. Sequencing input: PBMCs. The rearranged chain carries TRBV4-1 and TRBJ1-5; a tentative D match to TRBD1 spans 6 bases. At the DNA level, the sequence is TGCGCCAGCAGCCCCGGTCGTGGACAGAGGGATCAGCCCCAGCATTTT. Its protein reads: CASSPGRGQRDQPQHF.